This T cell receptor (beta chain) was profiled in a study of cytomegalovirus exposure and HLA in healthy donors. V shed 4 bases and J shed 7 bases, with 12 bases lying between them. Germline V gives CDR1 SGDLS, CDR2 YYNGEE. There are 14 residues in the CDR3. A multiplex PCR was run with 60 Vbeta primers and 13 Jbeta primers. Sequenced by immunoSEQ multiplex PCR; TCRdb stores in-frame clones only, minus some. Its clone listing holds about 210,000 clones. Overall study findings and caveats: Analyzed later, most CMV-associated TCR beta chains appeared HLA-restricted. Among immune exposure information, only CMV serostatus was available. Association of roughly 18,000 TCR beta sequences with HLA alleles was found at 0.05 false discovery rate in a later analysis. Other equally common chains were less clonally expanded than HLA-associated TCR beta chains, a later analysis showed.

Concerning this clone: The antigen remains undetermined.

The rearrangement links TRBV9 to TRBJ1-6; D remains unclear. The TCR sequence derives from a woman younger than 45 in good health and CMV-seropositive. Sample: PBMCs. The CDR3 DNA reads TGTGCCAGCAGCCTCGGGGTGTGGAATTCACCCCTCCACTTT. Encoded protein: CASSLGVWNSPLHF. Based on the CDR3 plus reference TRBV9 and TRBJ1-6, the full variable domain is DSGVTQTPKHLITATGQRVTLRCSPRSGDLSVYWYQQSLDQGLQFLIQYYNGEERAKGNILERFSAQQFPDLHSELNLSSLELGDSALYFCASSLGVWNSPLHFGNGTRLTVT.